These T cell receptor beta chains were read from a single sample in a study of CD8 T cells in Susac syndrome. TCRdb redid the calling of the immunoSEQ multiplex PCR reads with MiXCR, one entry per CDR3 protein. The table records approximately 150,000 distinct CDR3 sequences, 90% to 96% of them present only once. The sequencing sample was made of CD4+ T cells from PBMCs. The source is a human donor with Susac syndrome. Each CDR3 is given with its conserved first and last residue. The D gene is left open where the match is weak. Not all rows give a size; the values are once, few, many and, for expanded clones, a class.

v_gene	j_gene	abundance	d_gene	CDR3nt	CDR3aa
TRBV23-1	TRBJ2-3	NA	TRBD2	TGCGCCAGCAGACCGGGACTAGCGGAGACGCAGTATTTT	CASRPGLAETQYF
TRBV20-1	TRBJ2-2	NA	NA	TGCAGTGCTAGATTGGGCGTCACCACCGGGGAGCTGTTTTTT	CSARLGVTTGELFF
TRBV12-3/TRBV12-4	TRBJ1-1	once	NA	TGTGCCAGCAGACAGCACACTGAAGCTTTCTTT	CASRQHTEAFF
TRBV15	TRBJ1-1	NA	NA	TGTGCCACCAGCAGAGAGGAGGTGCGTGAAGCTTTCTTT	CATSREEVREAFF
TRBV25-1	TRBJ1-1	NA	NA	TGTGCCAGCAGTGAGGGCCTGGAGGGGGGGAAAACTGAAGCTTTCTTT	CASSEGLEGGKTEAFF
TRBV20-1	TRBJ2-7	NA	TRBD2	TGCAGTGCCCGGCGGGGGGCGGACGAGCAGTACTTC	CSARRGADEQYF
TRBV7-9	TRBJ2-1	once	NA	TGTGCCAGCAGCCACACGGCAGGGAAGAACAATGAGCAGTTCTTC	CASSHTAGKNNEQFF
TRBV7-2	TRBJ1-5	NA	NA	TGTGCCAGCAGCTTAGGATCCTTTTTTAGCAATCAGCCCCAGCATTTT	CASSLGSFFSNQPQHF
TRBV6-5	TRBJ1-5	NA	TRBD1	TGTGCCAGCAGCTCTGACAGGGTACAGCCCCAGCATTTT	CASSSDRVQPQHF
TRBV28	TRBJ2-1	NA	NA	TGTGCCAGCAGTTCCGGACAGTCTGAGCAGTTCTTC	CASSSGQSEQFF
TRBV15	TRBJ2-3	NA	NA	TGTGCCACCAGCAGACCCGACAGTGCGGGGACAGATACGCAGTATTTT	CATSRPDSAGTDTQYF
TRBV14	TRBJ2-5	NA	TRBD1	TGTGCCAGCAGCCAACCCCAGTGGACAGGGGTTGAGACCCAGTACTTC	CASSQPQWTGVETQYF
TRBV28	TRBJ2-3	NA	TRBD2	TGTGCCAGCACAAGCGGGAGGTCAGATACGCAGTATTTT	CASTSGRSDTQYF
TRBV29-1	TRBJ1-1	once	NA	TGCAGCGTGTGCTATCAGGCGGAGAACACTGAAGCTTTCTTT	CSVCYQAENTEAFF
TRBV29-1	TRBJ1-2	NA	NA	TGCAGCGGATTGGGGGGGGCTAACTATGGCTACACCTTC	CSGLGGANYGYTF
TRBV20-1	TRBJ2-1	NA	TRBD2	TGCAGTGCTAGGGCAGCGGGACTAGCGGGAGGGCCTTACAATGAGCAGTTCTTC	CSARAAGLAGGPYNEQFF
TRBV7-7	TRBJ2-5	NA	NA	TGTGCCAGCAGCTTAGTTGGCAGGCGAGAGACCCAGTACTTC	CASSLVGRRETQYF
TRBV29-1	TRBJ2-1	NA	NA	TGCGGAGGGGGGGTAGGAGGAAATGAGCAGTTCTTC	CGGGVGGNEQFF
TRBV6-4	TRBJ2-1	once	NA	TGTGCCAGCAGTGCCGACTCCGAGGGGCACAATGAGCAGTTCTTC	CASSADSEGHNEQFF
TRBV15	TRBJ1-1	NA	TRBD1	TGTGCCACCAGCAGAGATCGGACAGGGGATAGGACTGAAGCTTTCTTT	CATSRDRTGDRTEAFF
TRBV7-3	TRBJ1-3	NA	TRBD1	TGTGCCAGCAGCTTAGGGACAGACGGAAACACCATATATTTT	CASSLGTDGNTIYF
TRBV7-6	TRBJ2-7	NA	TRBD2	TGTGCCAGCAGCTTACAGCGGGGGCCCTACGAGCAGTACTTC	CASSLQRGPYEQYF
TRBV21-1	TRBJ2-4	NA	NA	TGTGCCAGCCGATTCCGGGCCCTCGGAGCCAAAAACATTCAGTACTTC	CASRFRALGAKNIQYF
TRBV20-1	TRBJ1-4	NA	NA	TGCAGTGCTAGAGCGGAGGGGAGTGAAAAACTGTTTTTT	CSARAEGSEKLFF
TRBV20-1	TRBJ1-1	NA	NA	TGCAGTGCTAGAGCCCTACGGGGGGAGAACACTGAAGCTTTCTTT	CSARALRGENTEAFF
TRBV7-9	TRBJ1-1	NA	TRBD1	TGTGCCAGCAGCCGGGGGGACAGTTTCTCTTACACTGAAGCTTTCTTT	CASSRGDSFSYTEAFF
TRBV28	TRBJ2-7	NA	NA	TGTGCCAGCAGTTTACAATACGAGCAGTACTTC	CASSLQYEQYF